This T cell receptor beta chain was observed in a study of CD8+ T cells in alopecia areata. Study background: Those patients who were treated received oral tofacitinib, which was given at 5 to 10 mg twice daily for moderate-to-severe alopecia areata. Among treated patients, severity was scored by affected scalp area percentage.

It was cDNA, reverse transcribed from extracted RNA, that served as the sequencing template. Clones were read by immunoSEQ multiplex PCR, and TCRdb kept only the in-frame ones, dropping some. The data show 150,000 or so clones, with roughly 60% seen just once and 16% held by the top ten. This CDR3 is built from 16 residues. CDR1 and CDR2 (germline): SGDLS, YYNGEE. V lost 5 bases to trimming and J lost 4 bases, with 21 bases between them. Regarding treatment: oral pan-JAK inhibitor, 5-10 mg twice daily. Alopecia areata patients gave lesional scalp punch biopsies and peripheral blood samples. Sorted populations comprised CD4+ and CD8+ T cells obtained from PBMCs.

The source is a human donor with alopecia areata. The specimen was CD4+ T cells sorted from blood, collected between weeks 55 and 65, from a patient treated with tofacitinib. This chain connects TRBV9 to TRBJ1-1; D is unclear. The CDR3 loop is CASRREQWARGTEAFF. The CDR3 DNA sequence: TGTGCCAGCAGGAGAGAGCAATGGGCGCGGGGCACTGAAGCTTTCTTT.